This T cell receptor beta chain was captured by sequencing in a study of blood T cell repertoires in COVID-19. Across the study: Sources were T cells, B-cell-depleted T cells, or PBMCs; the material itself was cDNA or gDNA.

V shed 6 bases, J shed 10 bases, and the junction held 15 bases outside the gene matches. This CDR3 has 15 amino acids. Germline V lookup: CDR1 SEHNR, CDR2 FQNEAQ (reference sequence). Methods used by the authors: Reference gene primer amplification gave nucleated cell count estimates. TCRdb's table, derived via immunoSEQ multiplex PCR, lists solely in-frame clones and lacks some. That table gives V, J and clone size, and the DNA gave D and trimming. The sample shows 65,000 to 90,000 clones, 88% of them seen only once. This TCR was recovered from a human donor in a cohort sampled during active COVID-19. Sequencing used peripheral blood. V and J are TRBV7-9 and TRBJ2-7; 10 nucleotides line up with TRBD1. The CDR3 loop reads CASSTLTGGASYQYF. The CDR3 DNA reads as TGTGCCAGCAGTACCCTGACAGGGGGCGCTTCTTACCAGTACTTC.